This T cell receptor beta chain derives from a study of cytomegalovirus exposure and HLA in healthy donors. Study details: Early released data had 65 million to 100 million unique TCRs, all coming from HLA-typed donors.

Both 60 Vbeta primers and 13 Jbeta primers went into the PCR. Only in-frame clones appear in the TCRdb table, and some are missing; sequencing was by immunoSEQ multiplex PCR. The listing contains around 190,000 clones. Germline V gives CDR1 MGHDK, CDR2 SYGVNS. V lost 7 bases, J lost 7 bases, and 4 bases stayed unmatched. CDR3 length: 13 residues. Whole-study results and caveats: Researchers reported in a later analysis that common viral pathogens appeared linked to several top clusters. Earlier analysis yielded a pattern in which most TCR beta V segments were productive about 90% or about 30% of the time.

Concerning this clone itself: The antigen is not known.

The chain combines TRBV25-1 with TRBJ1-6; 7 bases map to TRBD1. The receptor was derived from a woman in her twenties or thirties in good health and CMV-seropositive. Sequencing was done on a sample of PBMCs. CDR3 residues: CASNLGQNSPLHF. The CDR3 region has the DNA TGTGCCAGCAATTTGGGACAGAATTCACCCCTCCACTTT.